The subject of this entry is one TCR beta chain. TCRdb ran MiXCR on the 5' RACE reads and lists one entry per CDR3 protein. The table records about 210,000 distinct CDR3 sequences, 3% to 4% of them present only once. The sample originates from a study of T cells after yellow fever vaccination. The origin of this receptor is a man in his late teens or twenties who received the YFV17D yellow fever vaccine. Sample: CD4+ T cells sorted from PBMCs, taken 10 days after the yellow fever booster vaccination.

In DNA, the CDR3 is TGCGCCAGTTCGCCGGCCGCCGCTTGGAAGCAGTACGTC. Its protein is CASSPAAAWKQYV. V and J are TRBV4-1 and TRBJ2-7; D is ambiguous. With 9 bases removed from V and 8 bases from J, the gap between germline ends came to 20 bases. The germline gives CDR1 MGHRA, CDR2 YSYEKL. CDR3 length: 13 amino acids.